What follows are 5 T cell receptor beta chains derived from one specimen sequenced in a study of control samples from healthy donors and cancer patients (dated by TCRdb to between 2020 and 2021). To prepare the library, the immunoSEQ multiplex PCR assay was applied. Sourced from immuneACCESS, this table was stored by TCRdb with only in-frame sequences that have V and J called. A share of the clones is absent; for the studies checked, an unresolved V gene accounts for under half, and the remainder has no known explanation. Here the sample has about 81,000 clones; around 94% occur a single time. The ten largest clones add up to around 4.5% of the sample. The specimen was blood. These receptors originate from a woman younger than 30 in good health.

V and J are TRBV29-1 and TRBJ1-2; 7 bases fit TRBD1. V was clipped by 1 base and J by 4 bases; unmatched bases: 3. Germline V lookup: CDR1 SQVTM, CDR2 ANQGSEA. The CDR3 is 13 residues long. In DNA, the CDR3 is TGCAGCGTTGAAGGACAGGGCGTCTATGGCTACACCTTC. Translated: CSVEGQGVYGYTF.

The table lists this clone with a count of one. This rearrangement joins TRBV10-1 to TRBJ2-1, with 11 bases aligning to TRBD2. CDR3 length equals 15 residues. V shed 10 bases, J shed 7 bases, and the junction held 12 bases outside the gene matches. Looked up from germline, CDR1 is WNHNN and CDR2 is SYGVQD (reference sequence). The CDR3 protein is CATILAGVILNEQFF. The CDR3 nucleotides are TGCGCCACCATACTAGCGGGAGTAATCCTGAATGAGCAGTTCTTC.

This chain connects TRBV27 to TRBJ2-3; D is perhaps TRBD2 (6 bases). The V gene's germline CDR1 is MNHEY and CDR2 SMNVEV (reference sequence). V lost 8 bases and J 8 bases, leaving 17 bases between the germline ends. The CDR3 has 13 residues. This CDR3 reads CASLPVEGSTQYF. The CDR3 DNA reads as TGTGCCAGCCTCCCGGTGGAGGGGAGTACGCAGTATTTT.

The rearrangement uses TRBV28 and TRBJ2-1, with TRBD2 matching over 8 bases. Trimming took 4 bases from V and 2 from J; bases not matched to a gene: 7. Looked up from germline, CDR1 is MDHEN and CDR2 is SYDVKM. The CDR3 has 16 residues. The CDR3 bases are TGTGCCAGCAGTTCCCCGGGAGGGATCACCTACAATGAGCAGTTCTTC. Its protein is CASSSPGGITYNEQFF.

V is TRBV5-1 and J is TRBJ2-3; D not resolved. The CDR3 sequence is 13 residues long. The ends were cut back, 4 bases at V and 6 bases at J, with 12 bases in the middle. Germline assignment: CDR1 SGHRS and CDR2 YFSETQ. This CDR3 reads CASSHAGVDTQYF. For the CDR3, the DNA is TGCGCCAGCAGCCACGCTGGGGTGGATACGCAGTATTTT.